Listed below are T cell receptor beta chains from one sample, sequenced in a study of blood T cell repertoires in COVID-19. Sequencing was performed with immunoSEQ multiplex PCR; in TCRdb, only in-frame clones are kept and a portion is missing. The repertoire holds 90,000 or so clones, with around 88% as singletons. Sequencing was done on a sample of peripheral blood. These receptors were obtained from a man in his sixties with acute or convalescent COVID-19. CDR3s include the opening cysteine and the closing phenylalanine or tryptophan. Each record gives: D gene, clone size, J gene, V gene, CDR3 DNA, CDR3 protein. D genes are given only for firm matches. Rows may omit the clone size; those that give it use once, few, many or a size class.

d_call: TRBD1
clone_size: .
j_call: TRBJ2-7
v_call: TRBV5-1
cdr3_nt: TGCGCCAGCAGCTTGGAGAACAGGGGTGTTGACGAGCAGTACTTC
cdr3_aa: CASSLENRGVDEQYF

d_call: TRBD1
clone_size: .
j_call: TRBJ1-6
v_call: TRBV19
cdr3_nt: TGTGCCAGTAGGGACAGGGGTTCACCCCTCCACTTT
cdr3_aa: CASRDRGSPLHF

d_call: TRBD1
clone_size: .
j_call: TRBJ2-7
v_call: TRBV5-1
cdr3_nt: TGCGCCAGCAGCCAAGGGACAGGGAATTACGAGCAGTACTTC
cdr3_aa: CASSQGTGNYEQYF

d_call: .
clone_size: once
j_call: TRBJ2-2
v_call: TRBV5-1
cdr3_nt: TGCGCCAGCAGCCCTACGACAGCTTCGAACACCGGGGAGCTGTTTTTT
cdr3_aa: CASSPTTASNTGELFF

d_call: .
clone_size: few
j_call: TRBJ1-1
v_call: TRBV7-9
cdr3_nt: TGTGCCAGCAGCTTAGTTGGCAGGGAGGGCACTGAAGCTTTCTTT
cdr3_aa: CASSLVGREGTEAFF

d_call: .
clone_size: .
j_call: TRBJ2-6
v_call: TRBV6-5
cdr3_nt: TGTGCCAACTCCCGGGACACCTCTGGGGCCAACGTCCTGACTTTC
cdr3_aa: CANSRDTSGANVLTF

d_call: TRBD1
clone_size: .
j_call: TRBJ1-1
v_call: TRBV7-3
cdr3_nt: TGTGCCAGCAGCTTAGGGACAGCTAACACTGAAGCTTTCTTT
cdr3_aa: CASSLGTANTEAFF

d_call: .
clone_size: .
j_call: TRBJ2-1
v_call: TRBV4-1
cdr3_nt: TGCGCCAGCAGCCAAGCGATTGGACTGGGATACAATGAGCAGTTCTTC
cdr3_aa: CASSQAIGLGYNEQFF

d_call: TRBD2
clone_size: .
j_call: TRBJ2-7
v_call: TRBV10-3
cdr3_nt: TGTGCCATCACCTCTACTAGCGGGGGAAGCTCCTACGAGCAGTACTTC
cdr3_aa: CAITSTSGGSSYEQYF

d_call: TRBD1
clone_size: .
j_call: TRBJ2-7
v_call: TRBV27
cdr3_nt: TGTGCCAGCAGTTTCTCCGACTTACCGGGACAGGGGTACGAGCAGTACTTC
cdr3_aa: CASSFSDLPGQGYEQYF

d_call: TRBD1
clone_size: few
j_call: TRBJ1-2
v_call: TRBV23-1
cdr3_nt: TGCGCCAGCAGTCAACAGACAGGGCTCGGGTATGGCTACACCTTC
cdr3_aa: CASSQQTGLGYGYTF

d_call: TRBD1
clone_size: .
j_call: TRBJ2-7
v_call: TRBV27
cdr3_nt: TGTGCCAGCAGTGTGTCCGGGACAGGGTACTACGAGCAGTACTTC
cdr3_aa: CASSVSGTGYYEQYF

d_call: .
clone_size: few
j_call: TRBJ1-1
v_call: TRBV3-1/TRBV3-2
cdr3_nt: TGTGCCAGCAGCCAAGGAGGGAGTGGAATCGGAGCTTTCTTT
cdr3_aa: CASSQGGSGIGAFF

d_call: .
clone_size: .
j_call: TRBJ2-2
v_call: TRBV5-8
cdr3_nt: TGTGCCAGCAGCTCGGGTGGGTCTTACACCGGGGAGCTGTTTTTT
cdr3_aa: CASSSGGSYTGELFF

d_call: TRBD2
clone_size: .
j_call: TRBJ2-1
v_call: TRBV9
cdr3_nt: TGTGCCAGCAGCGTCTGGCAAGCGGGAGATCGGGGGGAGCAGTTCTTC
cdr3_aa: CASSVWQAGDRGEQFF

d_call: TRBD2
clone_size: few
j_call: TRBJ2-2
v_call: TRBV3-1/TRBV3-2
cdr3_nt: TGTGCCAGCAGCCTACTCGTTGGCGGGGGGGTCCTCACCGGGGAGCTGTTTTTT
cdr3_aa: CASSLLVGGGVLTGELFF

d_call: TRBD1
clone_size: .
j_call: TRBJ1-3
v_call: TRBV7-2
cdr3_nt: TGTGCCAGCAGCCCCCGGGGGACAGGGGCCTTCTCTGGAAACACCATATATTTT
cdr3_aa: CASSPRGTGAFSGNTIYF

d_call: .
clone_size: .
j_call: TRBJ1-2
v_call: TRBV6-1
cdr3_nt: TGTGCCAGCAGTGAAAGAGGGCGAGGCTACACCTTC
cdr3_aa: CASSERGRGYTF

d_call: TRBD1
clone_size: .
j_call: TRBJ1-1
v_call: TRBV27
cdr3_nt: TGTGCCAGCAGTGAGACAGGGGGCCGTAAAGCTTTCTTT
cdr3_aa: CASSETGGRKAFF

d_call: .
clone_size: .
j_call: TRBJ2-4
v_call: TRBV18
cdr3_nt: TGTGCCAGCTCCCCCGAGGCCGGAGGGGACATTCAGTACTTC
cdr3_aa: CASSPEAGGDIQYF

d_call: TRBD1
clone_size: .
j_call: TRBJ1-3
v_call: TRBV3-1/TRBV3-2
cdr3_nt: TGTGCCAGCAGCCAGACACAGGGGACTGGAAACACCATATATTTT
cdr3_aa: CASSQTQGTGNTIYF

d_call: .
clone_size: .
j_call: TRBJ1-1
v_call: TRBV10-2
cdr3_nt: TGCGCCAGCAGTGAGTCAGGGGGTTACACTGAAGCTTTCTTT
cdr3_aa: CASSESGGYTEAFF

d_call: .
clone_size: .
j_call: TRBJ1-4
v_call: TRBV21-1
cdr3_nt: TGTGCCGCAAGGGGCCCAACTAATGAAAAACTGTTTTTT
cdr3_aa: CAARGPTNEKLFF